This T cell receptor beta chain is from a study of T-cell reconstitution after alpha-beta-depleted transplantation in children. Whole-study results and caveats: T-cell counts and diversity at one year post-transplant came mainly from newly produced T cells. Recipient T cells and thymic progenitors that survived gave rise to the high TCRbeta diversity observed at day 60 in some patients.

Construction of the TCRbeta library involved unique molecular identifiers. TCRdb re-called the PCR reads through MiXCR, storing one row per CDR3 protein. Of fewer than 250,000 distinct CDR3 sequences in the sample, approximately 19% were seen once. In regard to this clonotype: What it binds is unknown.

The clonotype originates from a male patient aged 2-9 years who had a stem cell transplant for acute lymphoblastic leukemia, so the T cells may come from the graft donor. The starting material was PBMCs, mostly from graft donor cells, obtained 360 days after TCRalphabeta/CD19-depleted stem cell transplant.

Here the CDR3 reads CASSPDSWYGYTF. For the CDR3, the DNA is TGTGCCAGCAGCCCGGACAGCTGGTATGGCTACACCTTC. The rearrangement uses TRBV3-1 and TRBJ1-2; possibly TRBD1 for D (6 bases). Trimming took 4 bases from V and 5 from J, leaving 11 bases between them. The CDR3 has 13 residues. Germline V gives CDR1 LGHDT, CDR2 YNNKEL (reference sequence).